Listed here is a single T cell receptor beta chain. The target antigen is unknown. Looked up from germline, CDR1 is SEHNR and CDR2 is FQNEAQ (reference sequence). There are 15 residues in the CDR3. V was pared by 5 bases and J by 0 bases, with 6 bases of the junction left unmatched. This record belongs to a study of cytomegalovirus exposure and HLA in healthy donors. On the study more broadly: Earlier results showed approximately 120 million unique TCR beta sequences derived from some 190 million T cells. From HLA-typed donors, an early data release held 70 million to 95 million unique TCRs.

The primer mix had 60 Vbeta and 13 Jbeta primers. Clones were read by immunoSEQ multiplex PCR, and TCRdb kept only the in-frame ones, dropping some. The sample has 83,000 or so clones; around 79% are singletons. Study results and limitations: The study listed approximately 170 cytomegalovirus-associated TCR beta chains. A later analysis, which compared TCR beta chains of equal frequency, found the HLA-associated ones more clonally expanded.

The genes are TRBV7-9 and TRBJ1-1; 7 bases agree with TRBD1. Specimen: PBMCs. This clonotype was sampled from a female donor in good health and CMV-seronegative. CDR3 coding DNA: TGTGCCAGCAGCCTCCGGGACAGCATGAACACTGAAGCTTTCTTT. Translation: CASSLRDSMNTEAFF.